The sequence of this TCR beta chain was determined in a study of PD-1 blockade in classical Hodgkin lymphoma. Germline loops: CDR1 KGHSH, CDR2 LQKENI. This CDR3 region has 13 residues. Deletions cut 5 bases from V and 1 base from J, with 6 bases between. TCRdb's table, derived via immunoSEQ multiplex PCR, lists solely in-frame clones and lacks some. Altogether about 97,000 clones are present, approximately 80% being singletons, with the ten largest covering 10% to 15%. As for this clone: The target antigen is unknown.

All patients experienced relapse after autologous stem cell transplantation, and brentuximab vedotin exposure was variable. Study conclusions and caveats: A significant rise in TCR diversity by C4D1 was seen for CD4+ but not CD8+ cells.

This sequence was found in a human donor with classical Hodgkin lymphoma. The J gene is TRBJ1-5, the V gene TRBV18, with D hard to call. The material sequenced was peripheral blood mononuclear cells (PBMCs), taken at baseline. CDR3 amino acids: CASSADSNQPQHF. In DNA form, the CDR3 reads TGTGCCAGCTCAGCGGACAGCAATCAGCCCCAGCATTTT.